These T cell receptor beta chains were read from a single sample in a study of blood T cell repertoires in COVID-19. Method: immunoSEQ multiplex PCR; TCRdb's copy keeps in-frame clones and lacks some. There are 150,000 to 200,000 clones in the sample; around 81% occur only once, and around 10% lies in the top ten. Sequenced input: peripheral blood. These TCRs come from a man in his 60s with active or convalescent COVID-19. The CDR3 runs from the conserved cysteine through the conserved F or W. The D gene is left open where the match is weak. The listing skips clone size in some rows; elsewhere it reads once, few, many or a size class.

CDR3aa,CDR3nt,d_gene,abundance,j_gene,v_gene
CASSHKGDRRNYTF,TGTGCCAGCAGCCATAAGGGGGACAGGCGGAACTACACCTTC,NA,few,TRBJ1-2,TRBV21-1
CASRPGTGNYGYTF,TGTGCCAGCAGACCCGGGACAGGGAACTATGGCTACACCTTC,TRBD1,NA,TRBJ1-2,TRBV2
CASSLAGRSSYEQYF,TGTGCCAGCAGTTTAGCGGGACGGAGCTCCTACGAGCAGTACTTC,NA,NA,TRBJ2-7,TRBV28
CASSHYSEQFF,TGTGCCAGCAGCCACTATAGTGAGCAGTTCTTC,NA,NA,TRBJ2-1,TRBV7-2
CASSSGTGGGNTIYF,TGTGCCAGCAGTTCCGGGACAGGGGGCGGAAACACCATATATTTT,TRBD1,NA,TRBJ1-3,TRBV6-5
CASSRGGGTEAFF,TGCGCCAGCAGTAGGGGCGGGGGCACTGAAGCTTTCTTT,NA,NA,TRBJ1-1,TRBV10-2
CASSLGGQETQYF,TGTGCCAGCAGCCTCGGGGGGCAAGAGACCCAGTACTTC,TRBD2,few,TRBJ2-5,TRBV3-1/TRBV3-2
CASSLAGAGANVLTF,TGTGCCAGCAGCTTAGCCGGGGCTGGGGCCAACGTCCTGACTTTC,NA,NA,TRBJ2-6,TRBV7-2
CASSPGSGLAGGPGDTQYF,TGTGCCAGCAGCCCTGGCTCAGGACTAGCGGGAGGGCCTGGAGATACGCAGTATTTT,TRBD2,NA,TRBJ2-3,TRBV5-4
CASSLSGQIYEQYF,TGTGCCAGCAGCTTATCGGGACAGATTTACGAGCAGTACTTC,TRBD1,NA,TRBJ2-7,TRBV11-2
CASSDVMGGTPLHF,TGTGCCAGCAGTGACGTCATGGGGGGTACACCCCTCCACTTT,NA,NA,TRBJ1-6,TRBV25-1
CASSFLLAGLHNEQFF,TGTGCCAGCAGCTTCTTGCTAGCGGGCCTACACAATGAGCAGTTCTTC,TRBD2,NA,TRBJ2-1,TRBV5-4
CASSTIAGGPAGTQYF,TGTGCCAGCAGTACTATAGCGGGGGGGCCTGCAGGGACCCAGTACTTC,TRBD2,once,TRBJ2-5,TRBV2